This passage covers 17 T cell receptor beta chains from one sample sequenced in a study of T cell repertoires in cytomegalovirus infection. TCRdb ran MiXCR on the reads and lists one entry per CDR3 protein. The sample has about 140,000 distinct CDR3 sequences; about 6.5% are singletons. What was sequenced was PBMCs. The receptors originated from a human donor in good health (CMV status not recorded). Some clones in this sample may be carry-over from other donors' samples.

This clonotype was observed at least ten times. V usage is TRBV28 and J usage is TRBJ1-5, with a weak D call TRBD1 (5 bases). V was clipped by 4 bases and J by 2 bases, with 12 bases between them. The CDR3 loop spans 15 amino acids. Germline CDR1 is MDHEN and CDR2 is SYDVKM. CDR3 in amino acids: CASSSAGTRNQPQHF. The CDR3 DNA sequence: TGTGCCAGCAGTTCCGCCGGGACTCGCAATCAGCCCCAGCATTTT.

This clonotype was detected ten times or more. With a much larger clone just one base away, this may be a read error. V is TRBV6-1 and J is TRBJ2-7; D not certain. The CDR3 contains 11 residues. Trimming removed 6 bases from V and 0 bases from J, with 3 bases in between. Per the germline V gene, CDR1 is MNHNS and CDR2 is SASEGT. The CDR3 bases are TGTGCCAGCAGGTTCTCCTACGAGCAGTACTTC. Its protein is CASRFSYEQYF.

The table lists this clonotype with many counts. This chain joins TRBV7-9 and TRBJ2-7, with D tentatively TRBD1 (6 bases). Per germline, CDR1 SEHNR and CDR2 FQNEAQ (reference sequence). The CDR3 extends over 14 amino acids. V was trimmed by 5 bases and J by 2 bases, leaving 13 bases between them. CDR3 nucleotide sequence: TGTGCCAGCAGCCCTCGACAGGAGCCCTACGAGCAGTACTTC. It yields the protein CASSPRQEPYEQYF.

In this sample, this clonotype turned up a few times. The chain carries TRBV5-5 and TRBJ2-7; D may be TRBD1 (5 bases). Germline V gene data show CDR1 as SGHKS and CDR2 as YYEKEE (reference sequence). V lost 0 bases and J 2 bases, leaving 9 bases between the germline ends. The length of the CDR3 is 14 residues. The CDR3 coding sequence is TGTGCCAGCAGCTTGGGGACAAGGGCCTACGAGCAGTACTTC. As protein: CASSLGTRAYEQYF.

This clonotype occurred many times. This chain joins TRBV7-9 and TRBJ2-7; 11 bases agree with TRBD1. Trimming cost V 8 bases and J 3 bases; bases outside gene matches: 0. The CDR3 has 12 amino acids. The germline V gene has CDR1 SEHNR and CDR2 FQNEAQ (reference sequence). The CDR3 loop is CASGTGGYEQYF. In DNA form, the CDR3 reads TGTGCCAGCGGGACAGGGGGCTACGAGCAGTACTTC.

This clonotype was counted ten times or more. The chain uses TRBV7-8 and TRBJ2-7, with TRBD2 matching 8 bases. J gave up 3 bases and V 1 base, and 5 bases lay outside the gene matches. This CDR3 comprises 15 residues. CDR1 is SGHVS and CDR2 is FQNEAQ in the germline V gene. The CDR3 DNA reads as TGTGCCAGCAGCTTAGTGCCCAGCGGGGGCTACGAGCAGTACTTC. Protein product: CASSLVPSGGYEQYF. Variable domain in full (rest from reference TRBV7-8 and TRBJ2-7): GAGVSQSPRYKVAKRGQDVALRCDPISGHVSLFWYQQALGQGPEFLTYFQNEAQLDKSGLPSDRFFAERPEGSVSTLKIQRTQQEDSAVYLCASSLVPSGGYEQYFGPGTRLTVT.

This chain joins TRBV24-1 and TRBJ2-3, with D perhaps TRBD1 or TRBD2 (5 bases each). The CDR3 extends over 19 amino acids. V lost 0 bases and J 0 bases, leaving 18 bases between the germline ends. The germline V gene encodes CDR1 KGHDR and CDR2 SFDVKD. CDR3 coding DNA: TGTGCCACCAGTGATTTGGCGGTGGGAACGGGACCTAGCACAGATACGCAGTATTTT. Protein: CATSDLAVGTGPSTDTQYF.

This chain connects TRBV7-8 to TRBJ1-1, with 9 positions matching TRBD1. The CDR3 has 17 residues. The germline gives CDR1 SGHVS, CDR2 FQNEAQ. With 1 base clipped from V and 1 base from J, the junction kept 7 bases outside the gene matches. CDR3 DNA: TGTGCCAGCAGCTTAGGGATGGGACAGGGATCGAACACTGAAGCTTTCTTT. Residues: CASSLGMGQGSNTEAFF.

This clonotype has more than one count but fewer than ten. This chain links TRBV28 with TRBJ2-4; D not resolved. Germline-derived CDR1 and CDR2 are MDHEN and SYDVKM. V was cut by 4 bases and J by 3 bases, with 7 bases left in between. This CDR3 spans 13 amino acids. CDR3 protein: CASSYAVKNIQYF. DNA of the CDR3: TGTGCCAGCAGTTACGCGGTCAAAAACATTCAGTACTTC.

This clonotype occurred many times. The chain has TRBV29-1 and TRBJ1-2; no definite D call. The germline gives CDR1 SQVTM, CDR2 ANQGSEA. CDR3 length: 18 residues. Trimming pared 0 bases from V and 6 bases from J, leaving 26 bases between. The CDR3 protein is CSVEDFNGPWGVSNGYTF. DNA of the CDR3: TGCAGCGTTGAAGATTTTAATGGACCCTGGGGTGTTAGCAATGGCTACACCTTC.

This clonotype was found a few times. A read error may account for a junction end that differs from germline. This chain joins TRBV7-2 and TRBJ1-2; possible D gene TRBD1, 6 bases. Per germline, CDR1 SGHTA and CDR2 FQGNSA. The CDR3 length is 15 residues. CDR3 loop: CASTLAGRGFRGYTF. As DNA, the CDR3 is TGTGCCAGCACCTTAGCGGGAAGGGGGTTTCGGGGCTACACCTTC.

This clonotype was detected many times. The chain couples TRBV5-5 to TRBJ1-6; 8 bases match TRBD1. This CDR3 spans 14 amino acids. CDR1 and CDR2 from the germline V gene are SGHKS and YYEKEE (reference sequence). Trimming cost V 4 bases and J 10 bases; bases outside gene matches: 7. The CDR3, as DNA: TGTGCCAGCAGCGCTGACAGGGGCGACTCACCCCTCCACTTT. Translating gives CASSADRGDSPLHF.

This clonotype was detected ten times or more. CDR3 in amino acids: CASRENRAYEQYF. DNA of the CDR3: TGTGCCAGCAGAGAAAACAGGGCCTACGAGCAGTACTTC. This chain joins TRBV12-3 or TRBV12-4 and TRBJ2-7, with a possible D match to TRBD1 (6 bases). The CDR3 spans 13 residues. The V gene lost 6 bases and the J gene lost 2 bases, with 11 bases spanning the gap.

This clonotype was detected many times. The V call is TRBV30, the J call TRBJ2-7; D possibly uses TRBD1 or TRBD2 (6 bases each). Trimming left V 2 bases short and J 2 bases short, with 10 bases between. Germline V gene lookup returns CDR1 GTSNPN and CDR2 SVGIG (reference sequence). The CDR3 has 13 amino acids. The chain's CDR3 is CAWSRGDAYEQYF. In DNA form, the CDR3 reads TGTGCCTGGAGTAGGGGGGATGCCTACGAGCAGTACTTC.

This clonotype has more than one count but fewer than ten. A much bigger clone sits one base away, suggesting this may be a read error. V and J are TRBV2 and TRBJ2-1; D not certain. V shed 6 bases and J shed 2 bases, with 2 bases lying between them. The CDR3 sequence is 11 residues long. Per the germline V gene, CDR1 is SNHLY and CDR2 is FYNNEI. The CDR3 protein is CASSPYNEQFF. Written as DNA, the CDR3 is TGTGCCAGCAGCCCCTACAATGAGCAGTTCTTC.

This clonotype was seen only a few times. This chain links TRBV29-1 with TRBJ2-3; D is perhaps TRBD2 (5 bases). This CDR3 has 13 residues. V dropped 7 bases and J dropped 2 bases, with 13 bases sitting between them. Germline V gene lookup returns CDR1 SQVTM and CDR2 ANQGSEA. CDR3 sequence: CSAQDRDTDTQYF. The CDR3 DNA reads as TGCAGCGCCCAGGACCGGGACACAGATACGCAGTATTTT.

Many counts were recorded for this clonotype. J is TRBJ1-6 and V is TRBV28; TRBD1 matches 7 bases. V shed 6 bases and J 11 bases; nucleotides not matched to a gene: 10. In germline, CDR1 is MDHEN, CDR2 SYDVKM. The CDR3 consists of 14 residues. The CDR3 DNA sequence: TGTGCCAGCAGGCAGACAGGGTGGCCGGCACCCCTCCACTTT. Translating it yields CASRQTGWPAPLHF. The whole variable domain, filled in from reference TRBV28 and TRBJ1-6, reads DVKVTQSSRYLVKRTGEKVFLECVQDMDHENMFWYRQDPGLGLRLIYFSYDVKMKEKGDIPEGYSVSREKKERFSLILESASTNQTSMYLCASRQTGWPAPLHFGNGTRLTVT.